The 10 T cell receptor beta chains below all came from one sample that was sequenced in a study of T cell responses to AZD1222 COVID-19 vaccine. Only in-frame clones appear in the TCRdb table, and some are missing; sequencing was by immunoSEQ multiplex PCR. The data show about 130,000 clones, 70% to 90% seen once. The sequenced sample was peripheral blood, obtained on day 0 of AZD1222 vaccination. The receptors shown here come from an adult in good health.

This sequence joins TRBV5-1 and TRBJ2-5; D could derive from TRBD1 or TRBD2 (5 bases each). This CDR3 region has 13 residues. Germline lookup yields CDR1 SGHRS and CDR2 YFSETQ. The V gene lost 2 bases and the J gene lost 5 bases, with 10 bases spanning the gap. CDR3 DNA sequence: TGCGCCAGCAGCTTCCTAGAGGGGGAGACCCAGTACTTC. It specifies CASSFLEGETQYF.

CDR3 sequence reads: CASTPGRERNEQFF. The CDR3 region has the DNA TGTGCCAGCACCCCTGGGCGGGAGAGGAATGAGCAGTTCTTC. The chain combines TRBV2 with TRBJ2-1; 7 bases fit TRBD2. The germline V gene encodes CDR1 SNHLY and CDR2 FYNNEI. V dropped 7 bases and J dropped 7; count of bases not matched to a gene: 10. The length of the CDR3 is 14 residues.

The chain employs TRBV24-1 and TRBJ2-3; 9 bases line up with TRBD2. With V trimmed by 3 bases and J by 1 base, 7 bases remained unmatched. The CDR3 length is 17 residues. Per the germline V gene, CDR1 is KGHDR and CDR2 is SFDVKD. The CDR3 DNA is TGTGCCACCAGTGATCCGCTAGCGGGAATACGCACAGATACGCAGTATTTT. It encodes CATSDPLAGIRTDTQYF.

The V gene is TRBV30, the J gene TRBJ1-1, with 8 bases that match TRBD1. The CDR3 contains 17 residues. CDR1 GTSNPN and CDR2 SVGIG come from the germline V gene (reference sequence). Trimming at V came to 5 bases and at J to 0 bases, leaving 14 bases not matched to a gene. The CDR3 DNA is TGTGCCTGGTATCCCCGTTTGTCAGGGGGCATGAACACTGAAGCTTTCTTT. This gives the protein CAWYPRLSGGMNTEAFF.

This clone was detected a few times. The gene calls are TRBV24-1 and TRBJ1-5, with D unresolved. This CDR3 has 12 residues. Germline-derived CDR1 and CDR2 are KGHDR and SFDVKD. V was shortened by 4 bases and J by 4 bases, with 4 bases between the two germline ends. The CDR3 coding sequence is TGTGCCACCAGTGAGGCTAATCAGCCCCAGCATTTT. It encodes CATSEANQPQHF.

The CDR3 coding sequence is TGCGCCAGCAGCCATGTGGTTAGGACTGAAGCTTTCTTT. Translated: CASSHVVRTEAFF. This chain links TRBV4-3 with TRBJ1-1; no clear D. This CDR3 contains 13 residues. V lost 3 bases, J lost 5 bases, and 10 bases lay in between. Germline loops: CDR1 LGHNA, CDR2 YSLEER.

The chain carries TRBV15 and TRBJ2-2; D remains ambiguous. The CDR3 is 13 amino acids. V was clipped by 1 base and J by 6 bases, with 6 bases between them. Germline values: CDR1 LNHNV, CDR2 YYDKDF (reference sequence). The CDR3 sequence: CATSRVRPGELFF. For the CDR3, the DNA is TGTGCCACCAGCAGAGTTCGACCCGGGGAGCTGTTTTTT.

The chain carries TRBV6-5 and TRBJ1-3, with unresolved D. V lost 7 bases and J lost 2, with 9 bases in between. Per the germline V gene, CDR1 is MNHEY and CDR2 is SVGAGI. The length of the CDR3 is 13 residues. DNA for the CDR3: TGTGCCAGCACGACGGCGGCTGGAAACACCATATATTTT. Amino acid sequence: CASTTAAGNTIYF.

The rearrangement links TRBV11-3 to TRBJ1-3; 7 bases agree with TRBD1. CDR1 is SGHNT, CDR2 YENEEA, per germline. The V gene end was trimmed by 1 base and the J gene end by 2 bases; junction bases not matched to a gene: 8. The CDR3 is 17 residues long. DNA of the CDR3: TGTGCCAGCAGCTTAGGCCCGACAGGGTCAACTGGAAACACCATATATTTT. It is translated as CASSLGPTGSTGNTIYF. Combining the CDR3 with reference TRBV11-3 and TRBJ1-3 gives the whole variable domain EAGVVQSPRYKIIEKKQPVAFWCNPISGHNTLYWYLQNLGQGPELLIRYENEEAVDDSQLPKDRFSAERLKGVDSTLKIQPAELGDSAVYLCASSLGPTGSTGNTIYFGEGSWLTVV.

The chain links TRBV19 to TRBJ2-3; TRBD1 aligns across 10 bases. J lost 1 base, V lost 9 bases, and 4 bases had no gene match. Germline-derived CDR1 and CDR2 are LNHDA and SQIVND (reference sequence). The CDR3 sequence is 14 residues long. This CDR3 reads CASSGQGGTDTQYF. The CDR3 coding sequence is TGTGCCAGCTCTGGACAGGGGGGCACAGATACGCAGTATTTT.